A selection of T cell receptor beta chains follows, all from one sample in a study of PD-1 blockade in classical Hodgkin lymphoma. Sequencing used immunoSEQ multiplex PCR; TCRdb keeps in-frame clones, though not all of them. The sample lists approximately 32,000 clones; 65% to 90% were seen once. Material: peripheral blood mononuclear cells (PBMCs), obtained at baseline. These receptors all come from a human donor with classical Hodgkin lymphoma. Both conserved end residues are part of each CDR3. The D gene is left open where the match is weak. Size is omitted from some rows. Given values are once, few, many or a class for expanded clones.

D gene	V gene	clone size	J gene	CDR3 DNA	CDR3 protein
NA	TRBV5-1	NA	TRBJ2-7	TGCGCCAGCAGCTTGGAGGCGGGGCGGACCTACGAGCAGTACTTC	CASSLEAGRTYEQYF
NA	TRBV6-6	NA	TRBJ2-1	TGTGCCAGCCGACGAGACAGTTACAATGAGCAGTTCTTC	CASRRDSYNEQFF
NA	TRBV20-1	NA	TRBJ2-1	TGCAGTGCGACTTTCTACAATGAGCAGTTCTTC	CSATFYNEQFF
TRBD1	TRBV18	NA	TRBJ2-6	TGTGCCAGCTCACCCCGACGACAGGGTGGGGGGGCCAACGTCCTGACTTTC	CASSPRRQGGGANVLTF
NA	TRBV18	NA	TRBJ1-1	TGTGCCAGCTCACCCCGACAGCTACAGAACACTGAAGCTTTCTTT	CASSPRQLQNTEAFF
TRBD1	TRBV7-2	NA	TRBJ1-1	TGTGCCAGCAGCCCAACAGGGGTTGGGATTTTTGGCACTGAAGCTTTCTTT	CASSPTGVGIFGTEAFF
TRBD1	TRBV7-8	few	TRBJ1-4	TGTGCCAGCAGCACGGGACAGACTAATGAAAAACTGTTTTTT	CASSTGQTNEKLFF
NA	TRBV11-3	once	TRBJ2-7	TGTGCCAGCAGCTTAGATAATGGGCAGCTATACGAGCAGTACTTC	CASSLDNGQLYEQYF
NA	TRBV10-3	NA	TRBJ2-2	TGTGCCATCAGCCCCCGGACTACCGGGGAGCTGTTTTTT	CAISPRTTGELFF
TRBD2	TRBV7-9	NA	TRBJ2-5	TGTGCCAGCAGCTCCCGCTTCACTAGCGGGTTACAAGAGACCCAGTACTTC	CASSSRFTSGLQETQYF
NA	TRBV9	NA	TRBJ2-3	TGTGCCAGCAGCGAGGGACTAACAGGGGTAGATACGCAGTATTTT	CASSEGLTGVDTQYF
TRBD1	TRBV5-1	NA	TRBJ2-1	TGCGCCAGCAGGACGACAGGGAGTCTCAATGAGCAGTTCTTC	CASRTTGSLNEQFF
NA	TRBV30	NA	TRBJ2-1	TGTGCCTGGAGTGCTAGGCACAATGAGCAGTTCTTC	CAWSARHNEQFF
NA	TRBV11-3	NA	TRBJ1-2	TGTGCCAGCAGCCCCGGTGGCTATGGCTACACCTTC	CASSPGGYGYTF
NA	TRBV28	NA	TRBJ1-4	TGTGCCAGCAGCCCCATTGTGAAGAGAAAACTGTTTTTT	CASSPIVKRKLFF
NA	TRBV7-2	medium-sized	TRBJ1-1	TGTGCCAGCAGTACTACAGTGAACACTGAAGCTTTCTTT	CASSTTVNTEAFF
NA	TRBV9	NA	TRBJ1-3	TGTGCCAGCAGCCCCGGGTGGGACACCATATATTTT	CASSPGWDTIYF
NA	TRBV11-2	NA	TRBJ2-7	TGTGCCAGCAGCCCAGGGGGGGGCGTCGAGCAGTACTTC	CASSPGGGVEQYF
NA	TRBV7-2	NA	TRBJ1-2	TGTGCCAGCAGCGAATATTTGAACTATGGCTACACCTTC	CASSEYLNYGYTF
TRBD1	TRBV12-5	once	TRBJ1-5	TGTGCTAGTGGTTCTCAGGGGGCAGAGCAGCCCCAGCATTTT	CASGSQGAEQPQHF
NA	TRBV5-1	few	TRBJ1-1	TGCGCCAGCAGCTTGGCCAAATTCGGGGCTACAAGTCGCCAGCGGGCTTTCTTT	CASSLAKFGATSRQRAFF
NA	TRBV5-1	once	TRBJ2-2	TGCGCCAGCAGCTTGGTAGTGGATAGCACCGGGGAGCTGTTTTTT	CASSLVVDSTGELFF
NA	TRBV2	NA	TRBJ2-2	TGTGCCAGCAATATGGACTACACCGGGGAGCTGTTTTTT	CASNMDYTGELFF
NA	TRBV7-2	once	TRBJ2-1	TGTGCCAGCAGCTTAGGGACAAGGGAGCAGTTCTTC	CASSLGTREQFF
NA	TRBV18	NA	TRBJ1-6	TGTGCCAGCTCACCCCAGACAGATTCACCCCTCCACTTT	CASSPQTDSPLHF
NA	TRBV7-2	NA	TRBJ1-3	TGTGCCAGCAGCTTAGGGCCGCAATCATCTGGAAACACCATATATTTT	CASSLGPQSSGNTIYF
NA	TRBV9	NA	TRBJ1-1	TGTGCCAGCAGCGCACAGGGGAACACTGAAGCTTTCTTT	CASSAQGNTEAFF
TRBD1	TRBV7-3	NA	TRBJ2-7	TGTGCCAGCAGCCCCGGGACAGGGGTCTACGAGCAGTACTTC	CASSPGTGVYEQYF
NA	TRBV7-2	NA	TRBJ2-7	TGTGCCAGCAGCTTCGAGGGACTTTACGAGCAGTACTTC	CASSFEGLYEQYF
TRBD1	TRBV2	NA	TRBJ1-1	TGTGCCAGCAGCCCGGACAGGTCGGGGGTCACTGAAGCTTTCTTT	CASSPDRSGVTEAFF
TRBD2	TRBV7-8	NA	TRBJ2-5	TGTGCCAGCAGTCCCAGCGGGGGGAGAGGAGAGACCCAGTACTTC	CASSPSGGRGETQYF
NA	TRBV28	NA	TRBJ2-3	TGTGCCAGCAGTTTTACGCGAAGCGGGACAGATACGCAGTATTTT	CASSFTRSGTDTQYF
TRBD1	TRBV9	NA	TRBJ2-2	TGTGCCAGCAGCGTTTGGACAGGGGGCTCCGGGGAGCTGTTTTTT	CASSVWTGGSGELFF
NA	TRBV7-2	NA	TRBJ2-7	TGTGCCAGCAGCTTAGCGTGGTCCGGGAGCTACGAGCAGTACTTC	CASSLAWSGSYEQYF
NA	TRBV2	NA	TRBJ1-1	TGTGCCAGCAGTGAAGCCTCTACTGGACTAAAGAGGGCTTTCTTT	CASSEASTGLKRAFF
TRBD1	TRBV11-3	NA	TRBJ1-4	TGTGCCAGCAGTATCCCGGGACAGGGTAATGAAAAACTGTTTTTT	CASSIPGQGNEKLFF
TRBD2	TRBV13	NA	TRBJ2-3	TGTGCCAGCAGCCAAAGACTAGCGGAACCCACAGATACGCAGTATTTT	CASSQRLAEPTDTQYF
TRBD1	TRBV6-6	NA	TRBJ2-2	TGTGCCAGCAGTAAGACAGGGGCCCCGTCGACCGGGGAGCTGTTTTTT	CASSKTGAPSTGELFF
TRBD1	TRBV29-1	NA	TRBJ1-1	TGCAGCGTTGAAAGTCGACAGGGAATAACTGAAGCTTTCTTT	CSVESRQGITEAFF
TRBD2	TRBV7-3	NA	TRBJ2-1	TGTGCCAGCAGCCCGAGGGGGCTAGCGGGGGTCAATGAGCAGTTCTTC	CASSPRGLAGVNEQFF
NA	TRBV19	NA	TRBJ1-1	TGTGCCAGTAGTAAGCCCTCGATGGCCCGAGGGGATGGAACTGAAGCTTTCTTT	CASSKPSMARGDGTEAFF
TRBD1	TRBV18	NA	TRBJ2-7	TGTGCCAGCTCACCTGTTCAACAGGGGGTCTCCTACGAGCAGTACTTC	CASSPVQQGVSYEQYF
NA	TRBV6-6	NA	TRBJ1-1	TGTGCCAGCAGTCAACGCCGGGACACTGAAGCTTTCTTT	CASSQRRDTEAFF
NA	TRBV10-3	NA	TRBJ2-5	TGTGCCATCAGTGAGATCGGACCCCAAGAGACCCAGTACTTC	CAISEIGPQETQYF
NA	TRBV2	few	TRBJ2-3	TGTGCCAGCAGCGACGGGACGGATACGCAGTATTTT	CASSDGTDTQYF
NA	TRBV27	NA	TRBJ1-1	TGTGCCAGCAGTTCTACTATGAACACTGAAGCTTTCTTT	CASSSTMNTEAFF
NA	TRBV10-1	NA	TRBJ2-1	TGCGCCAGCAGGGGTAGAGAGGATGAGCAGTTCTTC	CASRGREDEQFF
TRBD2	TRBV7-2	NA	TRBJ2-3	TGTGCCAGCAGCTTACGGGAGCGGGGGGCTTCAGATACGCAGTATTTT	CASSLRERGASDTQYF
NA	TRBV19	once	TRBJ2-1	TGTGCCAGTAGTAGGTCATCGGGGCCCCGCTTTTACAATGAGCAGTTCTTC	CASSRSSGPRFYNEQFF
TRBD1	TRBV5-1	NA	TRBJ2-2	TGCGCCAGCACAGGACAGGGTAACACCGGGGAGCTGTTTTTT	CASTGQGNTGELFF
NA	TRBV6-6	few	TRBJ1-3	TGTGCCAGCAGCCTCATAGGAGGGGGAAACACCATATATTTT	CASSLIGGGNTIYF
NA	TRBV9	few	TRBJ2-1	TGTGCCAGCAGCCAATCCCTTGCGGGGCCGCACAATGAGCAGTTCTTC	CASSQSLAGPHNEQFF